The T cell receptor (beta chain) under discussion was sequenced for a study of breast tumors, draining lymph nodes, adjacent tissues. With regard to this clonotype: Its antigen is unidentified.

The CDR3 consists of 20 residues. Germline lookup yields CDR1 KGHDR and CDR2 SFDVKD. With V trimmed by 0 bases and J by 5 bases, 19 bases remained unmatched. TCRdb called the multiplex PCR reads again in MiXCR, with one record for every CDR3 protein. The data hold 13,000 to 15,000 distinct CDR3 sequences, with around 50% observed a single time. General observations from the study: The lymph node origin of tumor T cells was framed as consistent with a hypothesis, not demonstrated. The data were judged consistent with most tumor T cells coming from lymph node and expanding in tumor. Compared with basal-like, luminal-like tumors shared significantly more repertoire with nontumor tissue. Tumor TCR diversity was below lymph nodes but above nontumor tissue.

The sequencing input was tumor-adjacent breast tissue. The receptor comes from a female donor with breast cancer. Some clones in this sample may be carry-over from other donors' samples. V and J are TRBV24-1 and TRBJ2-3; 7 nucleotides match TRBD1. CDR3 sequence reads: CATSDLPQDRDLLSRDTQYF. The CDR3 bases are TGTGCCACCAGTGATTTGCCTCAAGACAGGGATCTCTTAAGCCGAGATACGCAGTATTTT.